The 21 T cell receptor beta chains below come from one sample, sequenced in a study of T cell responses to AZD1222 COVID-19 vaccine. Data came from immunoSEQ multiplex PCR; TCRdb stores just in-frame clones and leaves some out. This table holds some 60,000 clones, roughly nine tenths found once. The source material was peripheral blood, sampled 28 days after the second AZD1222 dose. Receptors were obtained from an adult who received the AZD1222 COVID-19 vaccine.

The genes are TRBV7-3 and TRBJ1-1; D is perhaps TRBD1 (5 bases). Trimming removed 5 bases from V and 4 bases from J, with 17 bases in between. CDR3 size: 15 residues. CDR1 is SGHTA and CDR2 is FQGTGA in the germline V gene. CDR3 amino acids: CASSPRAGVGTEAFF. The CDR3 DNA sequence: TGTGCCAGCAGCCCACGGGCGGGGGTGGGCACTGAAGCTTTCTTT.

Written as DNA, the CDR3 is TGTGCCAGCAGCTTAGGGAGGTTAGCGGGGTTGGATGAGCAGTTCTTC. Translating it yields CASSLGRLAGLDEQFF. The chain employs TRBV11-2 and TRBJ2-1; TRBD2 agrees at 8 bases. Germline V lookup: CDR1 SGHAT, CDR2 FQNNGV. The V and J ends lost 1 base and 8 bases, in that order; junction bases with no gene match: 10. CDR3 length equals 16 residues.

This clone was detected only once. This sequence joins TRBV19 and TRBJ2-1; D remains unclear. Per germline, CDR1 LNHDA and CDR2 SQIVND (reference sequence). CDR3 size: 18 residues. Deletions cut 6 bases from V and 2 bases from J, with 23 bases between. The chain's CDR3 is CASSYYTTPLPTYNEQFF. As DNA, the CDR3 is TGTGCCAGTAGCTATTATACCACCCCGTTACCTACCTACAATGAGCAGTTCTTC.

This rearrangement joins TRBV19 to TRBJ2-7; unclear D gene. In germline, CDR1 is LNHDA, CDR2 SQIVND (reference sequence). The V gene lost 3 bases and the J gene lost 0 bases, with 6 bases spanning the gap. The CDR3 spans 13 residues. The CDR3 is CASSMATSYEQYF. Written as DNA, the CDR3 is TGTGCCAGTAGTATGGCCACCTCCTACGAGCAGTACTTC.

The chain joins TRBV25-1 to TRBJ1-1; a possible D gene is TRBD1 (5 bases). V lost 3 bases, J lost 6 bases, and 14 bases lay in between. Germline values: CDR1 MGHDK, CDR2 SYGVNS. This CDR3 region has 14 residues. Here the CDR3 DNA reads TGTGCCAGCAGTGAGCGCAGGGTAACGGCTGAAGCTTTCTTT. As protein: CASSERRVTAEAFF.

The rearrangement links TRBV7-3 to TRBJ1-2; maybe TRBD1 (5 bases). Germline loops: CDR1 SGHTA, CDR2 FQGTGA. The CDR3 totals 14 residues. The V end lost 1 base, the J end lost 6 bases, and 12 bases lay between the germline ends. In DNA form, the CDR3 reads TGTGCCAGCAGCTTAATTGGCCAGGGCCATGGCTACACCTTC. Protein sequence: CASSLIGQGHGYTF.

V is TRBV6-5 and J is TRBJ2-7, with TRBD2 as a possible D gene (6 bases). The CDR3 spans 15 residues. Per the germline V gene, CDR1 is MNHEY and CDR2 is SVGAGI. V lost 6 bases to trimming and J lost 4 bases, with 19 bases between them. In DNA, the CDR3 is TGTGCCAGCAGGGAGGGCCTAGCTGCTTTTTACGAGCAGTACTTC. Translating gives CASREGLAAFYEQYF.

This CDR3 reads CASSISASGSKDTQYF. DNA for the CDR3: TGTGCCAGTAGTATATCGGCTAGCGGGAGTAAAGATACGCAGTATTTT. The J gene is TRBJ2-3, the V gene TRBV19, with TRBD2 identical over 10 bases. V trimming: 2 bases; J trimming: 5 bases; junction bases outside the gene matches: 7. Germline CDR1 reads LNHDA; CDR2 reads SQIVND (reference sequence). The CDR3 has 16 residues. Full variable domain (outside the CDR3, taken from reference TRBV19 and TRBJ2-3): DGGITQSPKYLFRKEGQNVTLSCEQNLNHDAMYWYRQDPGQGLRLIYYSQIVNDFQKGDIAEGYSVSREKKESFPLTVTSAQKNPTAFYLCASSISASGSKDTQYFGPGTRLTVL.

The rearrangement uses TRBV7-2 and TRBJ1-1; D gene ambiguous. The V and J ends lost 1 base and 1 base respectively, with 10 bases between them. The CDR3 spans 15 residues. From germline, CDR1 is SGHTA and CDR2 FQGNSA. The CDR3 spells CASSLDLGTNTEAFF. The CDR3 DNA follows: TGTGCCAGCAGCTTAGATCTGGGAACGAACACTGAAGCTTTCTTT.

V and J are TRBV18 and TRBJ1-2, with a weak D call TRBD1 (5 bases). Between the trimmed V and J ends, which lost 4 bases and 8 bases, there was a span of 17 bases. Germline V gives CDR1 KGHSH, CDR2 LQKENI. CDR3 length: 14 residues. This chain's CDR3 is CASSQYDQGEGYTF. Written as DNA, the CDR3 is TGTGCCAGCTCACAATATGACCAGGGCGAGGGCTACACCTTC.

This clone was picked up one time. The chain carries TRBV19 and TRBJ1-4; D possibly corresponds to TRBD1 (6 bases). CDR1 is LNHDA and CDR2 is SQIVND in the germline V gene (reference sequence). The CDR3 length is 15 residues. Trimming shortened V by 4 bases and J by 8 bases, and 17 bases separated the two germline ends. CDR3 DNA sequence: TGTGCCAGTAGTACCCAGGGGACGGTAAGGGAAAAACTGTTTTTT. Translating gives CASSTQGTVREKLFF.

This rearrangement joins TRBV7-2 to TRBJ2-1, with 7 nucleotides matching TRBD2. CDR1 is SGHTA, CDR2 FQGNSA, per germline. The V segment lost 4 bases and the J segment 0 bases; nucleotides outside the gene matches: 6. The CDR3 is made up of 16 amino acids. Written as DNA, the CDR3 is TGTGCCAGCAGCTCACTAGCGAGGATCTCCTACAATGAGCAGTTCTTC. It yields the protein CASSSLARISYNEQFF.

J is TRBJ1-2 and V is TRBV7-9; no firm D call. The CDR3 extends over 18 amino acids. The germline V and J ends were trimmed by 4 bases and 0 bases, with 21 bases remaining between them. Germline CDR1 is SEHNR and CDR2 is FQNEAQ (reference sequence). The CDR3 here is CASSSAWGTTHSNYGYTF. CDR3 in DNA: TGTGCCAGCAGCTCCGCGTGGGGTACCACCCACTCTAACTATGGCTACACCTTC.

This sequence joins TRBV29-1 and TRBJ1-4; maybe TRBD1 (5 bases). V was clipped by 6 bases and J by 1 base, with 18 bases between them. This CDR3 contains 16 residues. CDR1 is SQVTM, CDR2 ANQGSEA, per germline. The CDR3, as DNA: TGCAGCGTACCCCACCCCCCGGGGCTAACTAATGAAAAACTGTTTTTT. It is translated as CSVPHPPGLTNEKLFF.

The chain recombines TRBV28 with TRBJ1-2; D is undetermined. This CDR3 has 12 amino acids. V was trimmed by 6 bases and J by 3 bases, leaving 8 bases between them. Germline V lookup: CDR1 MDHEN, CDR2 SYDVKM. The CDR3: CASRYSDYGYTF. The DNA for the CDR3 is TGTGCCAGCAGATATTCGGACTATGGCTACACCTTC.

The chain combines TRBV19 with TRBJ2-7; 7 bases are a match to TRBD1. CDR1 and CDR2 (germline): LNHDA, SQIVND (reference sequence). The CDR3 covers 15 residues. V dropped 6 bases and J dropped 0; count of bases not matched to a gene: 8. This CDR3 is CASRIRDRSSYEQYF. The CDR3 nucleotides are TGTGCCAGTAGGATCCGGGACAGAAGCTCCTACGAGCAGTACTTC.

The chain employs TRBV5-5 and TRBJ2-7; 10 bases align to TRBD1. Trimming removed 0 bases from V and 5 bases from J; junction bases left unmatched: 11. The CDR3 length is 17 residues. Germline assignment: CDR1 SGHKS and CDR2 YYEKEE (reference sequence). The DNA of the CDR3 is TGTGCCAGCAGCTTGGCGATCCGGACAGGGGGTTATGACGAGCAGTACTTC. Its translation is CASSLAIRTGGYDEQYF. The full variable domain, its missing parts supplied by reference TRBV5-5 and TRBJ2-7, is DAGVTQSPTHLIKTRGQQVTLRCSPISGHKSVSWYQQVLGQGPQFIFQYYEKEERGRGNFPDRFSARQFPNYSSELNVNALLLGDSALYLCASSLAIRTGGYDEQYFGPGTRLTVT.

The CDR3 region is CASSFNRGHTGELFF. The CDR3 DNA sequence: TGTGCCAGCAGTTTTAACAGGGGGCACACCGGGGAGCTGTTTTTT. The V gene is TRBV28, the J gene TRBJ2-2; 9 positions match TRBD1. V lost 3 bases and J lost 3; bases outside the gene matches: 2. Germline V CDR1 and CDR2: MDHEN, SYDVKM. CDR3 length: 15 amino acids.

This chain links TRBV3-1 (or the pseudogene TRBV3-2) with TRBJ2-1; 11 bases are a match to TRBD1. The CDR3 length is 15 residues. The germline V gene encodes CDR1 LGHDT and CDR2 YNNKEL (reference sequence). With 4 bases clipped from V and 4 bases from J, the junction kept 3 bases outside the gene matches. Here the CDR3 DNA reads TGTGCCAGCAGCCCGTGGGACAGGGGGTACAATGAGCAGTTCTTC. Translation: CASSPWDRGYNEQFF.

The rearrangement links TRBV6-5 to TRBJ1-2, with a tentative D call TRBD1 (6 bases). The V end lost 4 bases, the J end lost 2 bases, and 11 bases lay between the germline ends. The CDR3 covers 14 residues. Germline CDR1 reads MNHEY; CDR2 reads SVGAGI. The CDR3 coding sequence is TGTGCCAGCAGTTTACAGGGCCAAAACTATGGCTACACCTTC. Residues: CASSLQGQNYGYTF.

The chain links TRBV6-5 to TRBJ2-7; 10 nucleotides align to TRBD1. Germline CDR1 and CDR2: MNHEY and SVGAGI. After removal of 7 bases from V and 4 bases from J, the junction contained 7 bases not matched to a gene. This CDR3 comprises 14 residues. CDR3 sequence reads: CASTGTGVGYEQYF. CDR3 sequence (DNA): TGTGCCAGCACCGGGACAGGGGTAGGTTACGAGCAGTACTTC.